Each of the 17 T cell receptor beta chains below was sequenced from the same sample in a study of blood T cell repertoires in COVID-19. Produced via immunoSEQ multiplex PCR; TCRdb's table is partial and in-frame only. The table records 90,000 to 100,000 clones, roughly nine tenths of them present only once. The sequenced sample consisted of peripheral blood. The origin of the receptors is a man over 45 with acute or convalescent COVID-19.

CDR3 coding DNA: TGCAGTGCTAGACCGTACAATGAGCAGTTCTTC. This encodes CSARPYNEQFF. V gene TRBV20-1 combines with J gene TRBJ2-1; no reliable D call. This CDR3 spans 11 amino acids. Germline V gene lookup returns CDR1 DFQATT and CDR2 SNEGSKA (reference sequence). Trimming took off 2 bases at V and 4 bases at J, with 3 bases between the two ends.

The chain carries TRBV4-2 and TRBJ2-3; possible D gene TRBD2, 5 bases. V gave up 3 bases and J gave up 0 bases, with 13 bases separating them. The CDR3 consists of 16 residues. The germline CDR1 and CDR2 sequences are LGHNA and YNFKEQ. The CDR3 loop is CASSQWKGGSTDTQYF. CDR3 DNA sequence: TGTGCCAGCAGCCAGTGGAAGGGCGGGAGCACAGATACGCAGTATTTT.

The V and J genes are TRBV4-2 and TRBJ2-2; TRBD2 matches at 7 bases. The V gene's germline CDR1 is LGHNA and CDR2 YNFKEQ. The J segment lost 1 base and the V segment lost 1 base, leaving 3 bases of the junction unmatched. CDR3 length: 16 residues. CDR3 nucleotides: TGTGCCAGCAGCCAAGTCGCGGGAGAGAACACCGGGGAGCTGTTTTTT. Translation: CASSQVAGENTGELFF.

For this clone: Different DNA sequences within this sample yield the same CDR3. V is TRBV6-5 and J is TRBJ1-2; 9 bases are a match to TRBD1. With 5 bases clipped from V and 4 bases from J, the junction kept 2 bases outside the gene matches. This CDR3 has 13 residues. From germline, CDR1 is MNHEY and CDR2 SVGAGI. The CDR3: CASSQTGGYGYTF. CDR3 in DNA: TGTGCCAGCAGTCAGACAGGGGGCTATGGCTACACCTTC.

The chain is built from TRBV30 and TRBJ2-7, with 7 bases matching TRBD2. The CDR3 runs 13 residues. V lost 1 base to trimming and J lost 2 bases; unmatched junction nucleotides: 2. Per germline, CDR1 GTSNPN and CDR2 SVGIG (reference sequence). The CDR3 here is CAWSEGGPYEQYF. As DNA, the CDR3 is TGTGCCTGGAGTGAGGGAGGGCCCTACGAGCAGTACTTC.

CDR3 amino acids: CASSQDRYQPQHF. DNA for the CDR3: TGTGCCAGCAGCCAAGATCGTTATCAGCCCCAGCATTTT. The chain combines TRBV14 with TRBJ1-5, with no clear D. The V end was cut by 0 bases, the J end by 5 bases, with 5 bases between. The CDR3 is 13 amino acids. Germline V gene data show CDR1 as SGHDN and CDR2 as FVKESK.

V is TRBV30 and J is TRBJ2-5, with 7 bases aligning to TRBD1. The length of the CDR3 is 17 residues. CDR1 is GTSNPN and CDR2 is SVGIG in the germline V gene (reference sequence). Trimming took 0 bases from V and 3 from J; bases not matched to a gene: 13. The CDR3 coding sequence is TGTGCCTGGAGTGTACAGGTTGGGTGGACAGGAGAAGAGACCCAGTACTTC. Translating it yields CAWSVQVGWTGEETQYF.

The chain combines TRBV5-5 with TRBJ1-6; D is unclear. Germline V CDR1 and CDR2: SGHKS, YYEKEE (reference sequence). With 5 bases removed from V and 0 bases from J, the gap between germline ends came to 6 bases. The CDR3 runs 14 residues. CDR3 sequence reads: CASRGGSYNSPLHF. The CDR3 coding sequence is TGTGCCAGCAGGGGAGGCTCCTATAATTCACCCCTCCACTTT.

This sequence joins TRBV19 and TRBJ2-7; 8 nucleotides align to TRBD1. V was pared by 3 bases and J by 4 bases, with 5 bases of the junction left unmatched. Looked up from germline, CDR1 is LNHDA and CDR2 is SQIVND (reference sequence). The CDR3 is made up of 14 amino acids. The DNA for the CDR3 is TGTGCCAGTAGTATCGGACAGGGCGGGTACGAGCAGTACTTC. It yields the protein CASSIGQGGYEQYF.

The table lists this clone with a count of one. The genes are TRBV7-9 and TRBJ2-5; no firm D call. Germline CDR1 and CDR2: SEHNR and FQNEAQ (reference sequence). Trimming shortened V by 3 bases and J by 2 bases, and 16 bases separated the two germline ends. The CDR3 runs to 16 residues. CDR3 amino acids: CASSFGSRPFQETQYF. DNA for the CDR3: TGTGCCAGCAGCTTCGGTAGCAGACCTTTTCAAGAGACCCAGTACTTC.

This chain uses TRBV7-8 with TRBJ2-5, with D possibly matching TRBD2 (6 bases). The CDR3 runs to 12 residues. V was pared by 7 bases and J by 5 bases, with 11 bases between. Germline-derived CDR1 and CDR2 are SGHVS and FQNEAQ. The CDR3 here is CASTSGRETQYF. The CDR3 nucleotides are TGTGCCAGCACCTCAGGGAGGGAGACCCAGTACTTC.

This clone was seen just once. This chain joins TRBV11-2 and TRBJ2-1, with 8 bases aligning to TRBD2. The CDR3 is 19 amino acids. Germline CDR1 reads SGHAT; CDR2 reads FQNNGV. After removal of 5 bases from V and 3 bases from J, the junction contained 18 bases not matched to a gene. The CDR3 sequence is CASSASGGHSGTFYNEQFF. As DNA, the CDR3 is TGTGCCAGCAGCGCTAGTGGGGGGCATAGCGGGACGTTCTACAATGAGCAGTTCTTC. Variable domain in full (rest from reference TRBV11-2 and TRBJ2-1): EAGVAQSPRYKIIEKRQSVAFWCNPISGHATLYWYQQILGQGPKLLIQFQNNGVVDDSQLPKDRFSAERLKGVDSTLKIQPAKLEDSAVYLCASSASGGHSGTFYNEQFFGPGTRLTVL.

V and J are TRBV27 and TRBJ1-5; 11 positions match TRBD1. The CDR3 sequence is 17 residues long. Trimming cost V 6 bases and J 2 bases; bases outside gene matches: 9. Germline values: CDR1 MNHEY, CDR2 SMNVEV (reference sequence). Here the CDR3 reads CASSPGQGASGNQPQHF. DNA for the CDR3: TGTGCCAGCAGCCCCGGACAGGGGGCTTCTGGCAATCAGCCCCAGCATTTT.

This clone appeared a single time. The rearrangement joins TRBV19 to TRBJ2-1; TRBD2 matches 8 bases. Germline lookup yields CDR1 LNHDA and CDR2 SQIVND (reference sequence). This CDR3 is built from 13 residues. V trimming: 3 bases; J trimming: 16 bases; junction bases outside the gene matches: 11. The CDR3 DNA follows: TGTGCCAGTAGTATCAACAAGCGGGAGATCCCATTCTTC. Its protein is CASSINKREIPFF.

The chain links TRBV2 to TRBJ1-2; D gene ambiguous. Trimming stripped 10 bases from V and 5 bases from J, with 17 bases between. The CDR3 loop spans 13 amino acids. The germline V gene has CDR1 SNHLY and CDR2 FYNNEI. The CDR3 nucleotides read TGTGCCACCACATTTGGCCAGGCTTATGGCTACACCTTC. Translating gives CATTFGQAYGYTF.

The genes are TRBV5-1 and TRBJ1-1; tentatively, D is TRBD1 (6 bases). The germline CDR1 and CDR2 sequences are SGHRS and YFSETQ. The V gene lost 1 base and the J gene lost 6 bases, with 10 bases spanning the gap. This CDR3 region has 13 residues. CDR3 protein: CASSLQGSAEAFF. The CDR3 DNA reads as TGCGCCAGCAGCTTGCAGGGGTCGGCTGAAGCTTTCTTT.

This chain links TRBV19 with TRBJ2-7, with 7 nucleotides matching TRBD1. Germline CDR1 and CDR2: LNHDA and SQIVND (reference sequence). Losses at the gene ends were 4 bases for V and 2 bases for J; bases not matched to a gene: 5. CDR3 size: 14 residues. CDR3 loop: CASSKTGRTYEQYF. The CDR3 nucleotides are TGTGCCAGTAGTAAGACAGGGCGCACCTACGAGCAGTACTTC. The entire variable domain, with the rest obtained from reference TRBV19 and TRBJ2-7, is as follows: DGGITQSPKYLFRKEGQNVTLSCEQNLNHDAMYWYRQDPGQGLRLIYYSQIVNDFQKGDIAEGYSVSREKKESFPLTVTSAQKNPTAFYLCASSKTGRTYEQYFGPGTRLTVT.